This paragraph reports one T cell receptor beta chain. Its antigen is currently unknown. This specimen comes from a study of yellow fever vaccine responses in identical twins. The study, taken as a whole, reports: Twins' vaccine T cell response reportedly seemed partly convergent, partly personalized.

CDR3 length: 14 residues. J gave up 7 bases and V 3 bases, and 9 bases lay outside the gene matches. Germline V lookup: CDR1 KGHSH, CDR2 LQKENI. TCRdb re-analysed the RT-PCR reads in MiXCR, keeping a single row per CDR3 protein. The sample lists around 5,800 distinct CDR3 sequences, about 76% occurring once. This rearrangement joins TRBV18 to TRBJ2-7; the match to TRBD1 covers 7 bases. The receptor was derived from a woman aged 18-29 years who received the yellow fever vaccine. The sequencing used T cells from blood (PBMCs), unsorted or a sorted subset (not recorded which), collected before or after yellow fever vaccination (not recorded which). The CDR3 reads CASSPGQAGIEQYV. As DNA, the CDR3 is TGTGCCAGCTCACCCGGACAGGCCGGGATAGAGCAGTACGTC.